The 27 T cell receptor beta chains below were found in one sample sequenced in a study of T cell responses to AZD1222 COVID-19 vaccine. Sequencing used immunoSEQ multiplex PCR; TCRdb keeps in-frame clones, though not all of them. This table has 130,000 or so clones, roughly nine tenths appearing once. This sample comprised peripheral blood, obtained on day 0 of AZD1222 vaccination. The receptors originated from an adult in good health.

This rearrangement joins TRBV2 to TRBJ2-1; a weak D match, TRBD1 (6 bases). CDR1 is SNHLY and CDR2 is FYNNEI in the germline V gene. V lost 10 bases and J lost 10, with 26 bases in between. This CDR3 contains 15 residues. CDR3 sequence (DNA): TGTGCCACCATCATACCTGGGGGCTTGAGGGGCGAGCAGTTCTTC. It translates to CATIIPGGLRGEQFF.

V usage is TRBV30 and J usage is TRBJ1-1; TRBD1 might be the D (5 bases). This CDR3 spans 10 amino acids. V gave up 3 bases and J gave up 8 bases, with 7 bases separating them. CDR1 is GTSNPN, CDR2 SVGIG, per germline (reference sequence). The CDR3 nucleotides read TGTGCCTGGAGAGCAGGGGAAGCTTTCTTT. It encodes CAWRAGEAFF.

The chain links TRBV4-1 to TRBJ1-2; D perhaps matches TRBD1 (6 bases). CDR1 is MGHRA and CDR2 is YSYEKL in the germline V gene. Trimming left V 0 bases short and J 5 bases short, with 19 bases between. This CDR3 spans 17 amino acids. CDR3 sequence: CASSQDAGGGQAYGYTF. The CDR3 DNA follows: TGCGCCAGCAGCCAAGACGCGGGGGGCGGACAAGCTTATGGCTACACCTTC.

CDR3: CASSQGVLLANEQFF. CDR3 coding DNA: TGTGCCAGCAGCCAAGGGGTCCTGTTGGCCAATGAGCAGTTCTTC. The gene calls are TRBV3-1 (or the pseudogene TRBV3-2) and TRBJ2-1; no firm D call. The V and J ends lost 1 base and 6 bases respectively, with 13 bases between them. The CDR3 has 15 residues. The germline V gene has CDR1 LGHDT and CDR2 YNNKEL (reference sequence).

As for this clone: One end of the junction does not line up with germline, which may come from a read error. The CDR3 sequence is CASREGTGFSGELFF. The CDR3 DNA sequence: TGTGCCAGCAGAGAAGGGACAGGGTTTAGCGGGGAGCTGTTTTTT. The V gene is TRBV6-1, the J gene TRBJ2-2, with 9 bases that match TRBD1. The CDR3 loop spans 15 amino acids. CDR1 MNHNS and CDR2 SASEGT come from the germline V gene.

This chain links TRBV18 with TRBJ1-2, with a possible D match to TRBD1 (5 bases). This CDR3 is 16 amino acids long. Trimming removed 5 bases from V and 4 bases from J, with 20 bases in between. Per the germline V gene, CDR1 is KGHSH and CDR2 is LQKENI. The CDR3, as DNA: TGTGCCAGCTCAGATTCCGGGGCCGGACTGCCCTATGGCTACACCTTC. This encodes CASSDSGAGLPYGYTF.

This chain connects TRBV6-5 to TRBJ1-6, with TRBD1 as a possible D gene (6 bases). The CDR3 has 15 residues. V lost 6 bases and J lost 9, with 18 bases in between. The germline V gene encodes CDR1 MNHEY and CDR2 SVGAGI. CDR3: CASSMDRGIGSPLHF. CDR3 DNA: TGTGCCAGCAGCATGGACAGAGGGATCGGTTCACCCCTCCACTTT.

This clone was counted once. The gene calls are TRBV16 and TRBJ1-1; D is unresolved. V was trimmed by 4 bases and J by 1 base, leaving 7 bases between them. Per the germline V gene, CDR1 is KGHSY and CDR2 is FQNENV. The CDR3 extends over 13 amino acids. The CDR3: CASSPQANTEAFF. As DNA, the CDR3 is TGTGCCAGCAGCCCCCAAGCGAACACTGAAGCTTTCTTT.

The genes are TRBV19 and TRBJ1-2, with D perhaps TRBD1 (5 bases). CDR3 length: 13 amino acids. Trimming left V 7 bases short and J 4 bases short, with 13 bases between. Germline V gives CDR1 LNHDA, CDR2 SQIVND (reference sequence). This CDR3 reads CASIGGLFYGYTF. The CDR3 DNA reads TGTGCCAGTATTGGGGGACTATTCTATGGCTACACCTTC.

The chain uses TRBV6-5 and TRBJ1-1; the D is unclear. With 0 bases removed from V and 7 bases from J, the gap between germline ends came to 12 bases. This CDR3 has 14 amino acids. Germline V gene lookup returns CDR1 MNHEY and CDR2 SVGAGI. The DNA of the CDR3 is TGTGCCAGCAGTTACTCGATAGGCGGGAATGAAGCTTTCTTT. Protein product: CASSYSIGGNEAFF.

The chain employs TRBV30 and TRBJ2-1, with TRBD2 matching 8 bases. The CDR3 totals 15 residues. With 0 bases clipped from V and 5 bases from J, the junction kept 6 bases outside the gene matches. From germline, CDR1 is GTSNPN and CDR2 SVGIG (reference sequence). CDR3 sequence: CAWSVGGGLDNEQFF. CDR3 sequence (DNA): TGTGCCTGGAGTGTCGGGGGGGGGCTCGACAATGAGCAGTTCTTC.

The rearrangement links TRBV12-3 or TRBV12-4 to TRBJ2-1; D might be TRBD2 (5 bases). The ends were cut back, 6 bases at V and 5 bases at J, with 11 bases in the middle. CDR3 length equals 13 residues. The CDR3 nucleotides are TGTGCCAGCAGGAGGGCAAGTAACAATGAGCAGTTCTTC. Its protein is CASRRASNNEQFF.

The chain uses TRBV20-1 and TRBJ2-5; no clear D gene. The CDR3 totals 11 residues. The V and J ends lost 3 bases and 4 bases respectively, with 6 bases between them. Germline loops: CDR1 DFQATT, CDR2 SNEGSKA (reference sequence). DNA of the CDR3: TGCAGTGCTAGCCGCCGAGAGACCCAGTACTTC. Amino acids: CSASRRETQYF.

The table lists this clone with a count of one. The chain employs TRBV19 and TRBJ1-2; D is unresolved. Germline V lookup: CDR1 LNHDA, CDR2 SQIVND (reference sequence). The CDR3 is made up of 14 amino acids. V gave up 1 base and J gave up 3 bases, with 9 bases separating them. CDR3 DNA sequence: TGTGCCAGTAGTATAGGGTTTAGGGACTATGGCTACACCTTC. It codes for CASSIGFRDYGYTF. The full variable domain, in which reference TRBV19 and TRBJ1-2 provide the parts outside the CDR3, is DGGITQSPKYLFRKEGQNVTLSCEQNLNHDAMYWYRQDPGQGLRLIYYSQIVNDFQKGDIAEGYSVSREKKESFPLTVTSAQKNPTAFYLCASSIGFRDYGYTFGSGTRLTVV.

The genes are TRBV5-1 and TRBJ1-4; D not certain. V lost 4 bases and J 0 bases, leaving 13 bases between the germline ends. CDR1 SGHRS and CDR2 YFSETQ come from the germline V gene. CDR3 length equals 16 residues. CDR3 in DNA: TGCGCCAGCAGCGCGGACCCCCCCCCAACTAATGAAAAACTGTTTTTT. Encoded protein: CASSADPPPTNEKLFF.

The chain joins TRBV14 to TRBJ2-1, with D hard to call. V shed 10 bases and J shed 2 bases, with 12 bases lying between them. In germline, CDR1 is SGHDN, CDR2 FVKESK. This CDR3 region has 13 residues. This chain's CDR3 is CATRPAPYNEQFF. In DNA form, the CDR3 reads TGTGCCACCCGACCAGCACCCTACAATGAGCAGTTCTTC.

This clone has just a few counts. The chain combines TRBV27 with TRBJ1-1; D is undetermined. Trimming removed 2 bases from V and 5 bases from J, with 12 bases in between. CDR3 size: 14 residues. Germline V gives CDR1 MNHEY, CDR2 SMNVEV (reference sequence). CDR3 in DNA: TGTGCCAGCAGTTTAAGAGTGTCGGGGACTGAAGCTTTCTTT. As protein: CASSLRVSGTEAFF.

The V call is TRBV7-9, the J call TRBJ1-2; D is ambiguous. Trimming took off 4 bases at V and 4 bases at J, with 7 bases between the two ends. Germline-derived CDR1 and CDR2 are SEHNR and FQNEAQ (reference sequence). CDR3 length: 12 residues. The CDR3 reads CASSSVSYGYTF. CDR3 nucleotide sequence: TGTGCCAGCAGCTCCGTTTCCTATGGCTACACCTTC.

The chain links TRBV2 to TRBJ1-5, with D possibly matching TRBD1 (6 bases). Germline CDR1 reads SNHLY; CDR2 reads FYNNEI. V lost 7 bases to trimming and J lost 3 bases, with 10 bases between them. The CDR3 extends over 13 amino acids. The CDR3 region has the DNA TGTGCCAGCAAAGGACAGTTCAATCAGCCCCAGCATTTT. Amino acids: CASKGQFNQPQHF.

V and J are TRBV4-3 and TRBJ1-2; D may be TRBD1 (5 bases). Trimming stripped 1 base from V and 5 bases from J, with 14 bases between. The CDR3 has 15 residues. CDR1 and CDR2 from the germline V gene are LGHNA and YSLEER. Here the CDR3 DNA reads TGCGCCAGCAGCCAAGCGGGACCGAGAATTTATGGCTACACCTTC. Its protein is CASSQAGPRIYGYTF.

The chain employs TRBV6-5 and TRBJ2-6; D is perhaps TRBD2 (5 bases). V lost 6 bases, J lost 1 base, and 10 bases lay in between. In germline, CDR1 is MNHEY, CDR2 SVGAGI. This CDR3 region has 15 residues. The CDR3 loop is CASRRWESGANVLTF. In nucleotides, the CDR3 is TGTGCCAGCAGGAGGTGGGAGTCTGGGGCCAACGTCCTGACTTTC.

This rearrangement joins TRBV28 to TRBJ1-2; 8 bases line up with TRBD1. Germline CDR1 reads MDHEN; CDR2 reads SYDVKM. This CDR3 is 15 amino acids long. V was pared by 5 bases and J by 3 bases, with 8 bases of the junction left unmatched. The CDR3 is CASSPPTGGDYGYTF. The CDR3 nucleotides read TGTGCCAGCAGTCCCCCCACAGGGGGGGACTATGGCTACACCTTC.

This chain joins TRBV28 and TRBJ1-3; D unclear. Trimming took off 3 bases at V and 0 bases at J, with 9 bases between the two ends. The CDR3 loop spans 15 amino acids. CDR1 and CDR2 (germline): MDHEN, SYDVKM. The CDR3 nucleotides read TGTGCCAGCAGTTTCCACAGCAACTCTGGAAACACCATATATTTT. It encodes CASSFHSNSGNTIYF.

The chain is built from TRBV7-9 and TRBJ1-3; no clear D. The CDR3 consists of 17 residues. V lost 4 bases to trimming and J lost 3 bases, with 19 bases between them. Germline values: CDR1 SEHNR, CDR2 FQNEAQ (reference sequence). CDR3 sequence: CASSSTIGRGGGNTIYF. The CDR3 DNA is TGTGCCAGCAGCTCAACTATAGGGAGAGGAGGTGGAAACACCATATATTTT.

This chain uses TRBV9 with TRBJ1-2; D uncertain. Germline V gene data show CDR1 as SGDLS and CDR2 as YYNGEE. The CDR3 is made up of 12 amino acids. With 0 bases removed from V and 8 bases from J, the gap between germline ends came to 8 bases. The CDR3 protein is CASSVGGTGYTF. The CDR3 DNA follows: TGTGCCAGCAGCGTAGGAGGCACGGGCTACACCTTC.

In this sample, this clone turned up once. The DNA of the CDR3 is TGTGCCAGCAGCTTGTCTGGGGGGCCCTATCAAGAGACCCAGTACTTC. It encodes CASSLSGGPYQETQYF. The chain recombines TRBV5-4 with TRBJ2-5; tentatively, D is TRBD1 or TRBD2 (6 bases each). Germline CDR1 is SGHNT and CDR2 is YYREEE (reference sequence). V shed 1 base and J shed 2 bases, with 15 bases lying between them. The CDR3 runs 16 residues.

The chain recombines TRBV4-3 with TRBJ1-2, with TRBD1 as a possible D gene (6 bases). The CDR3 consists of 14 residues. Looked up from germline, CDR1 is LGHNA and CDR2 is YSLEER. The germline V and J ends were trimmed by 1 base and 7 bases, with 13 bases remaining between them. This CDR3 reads CASSQAGTHTGYTF. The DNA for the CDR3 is TGCGCCAGCAGCCAAGCCGGGACACATACTGGCTACACCTTC.